This note documents a single TCR beta chain sequence. This entry comes from a study of blood T cells in healthy people across ages. Then a second PCR, running about 7 to 11 cycles, was carried out with a sample-barcoded 5' primer and a J-beta primer mix. Each CDR3 protein gets one entry after TCRdb re-called the 5' RACE reads with MiXCR. The sample has more than 600,000 distinct CDR3 sequences, just under 25% seen once. Trimming at V came to 5 bases and at J to 5 bases, leaving 11 bases not matched to a gene. The CDR3 extends over 16 amino acids. The germline V gene has CDR1 DFQATT and CDR2 SNEGSKA (reference sequence). These same records also appear under a second study, on T cells of mothers and their children.

The genes are TRBV20-1 and TRBJ2-1; 11 nucleotides agree with TRBD2. Sequencing input: blood. The source is a boy younger than 18 in good health. CDR3 residues: CSAWQPLAGEDNEQFF. CDR3 DNA: TGCAGTGCTTGGCAACCACTAGCGGGGGAAGACAATGAGCAGTTCTTC.